What follows are 21 T cell receptor beta chains derived from one specimen sequenced in a study of blood T cell repertoires in COVID-19. This table comes from immunoSEQ multiplex PCR, and its TCRdb copy is limited to in-frame clones, with some not included. Altogether approximately 140,000 clones are present, approximately 80% being singletons, with the ten largest covering less than 2.5%. Material for sequencing was peripheral blood. The receptor set was obtained from an older man with acute or convalescent COVID-19.

The genes are TRBV28 and TRBJ1-3; D is unresolved. Trimming shortened V by 3 bases and J by 4 bases, and 7 bases separated the two germline ends. Germline CDR1 reads MDHEN; CDR2 reads SYDVKM. The CDR3 sequence is 13 residues long. Here the CDR3 reads CASSFISGNTIYF. CDR3 in DNA: TGTGCCAGCAGTTTTATTTCCGGAAACACCATATATTTT. Drawing the rest from reference TRBV28 and TRBJ1-3, the complete variable domain is DVKVTQSSRYLVKRTGEKVFLECVQDMDHENMFWYRQDPGLGLRLIYFSYDVKMKEKGDIPEGYSVSREKKERFSLILESASTNQTSMYLCASSFISGNTIYFGEGSWLTVV.

The V and J genes are TRBV5-4 and TRBJ1-2; no clear D. Per germline, CDR1 SGHNT and CDR2 YYREEE (reference sequence). The CDR3 is made up of 16 amino acids. Trimming pared 0 bases from V and 1 base from J, leaving 13 bases between. The CDR3 DNA is TGTGCCAGCAGCTTGGATGGTGGAGGGATTAACTATGGCTACACCTTC. Protein sequence: CASSLDGGGINYGYTF.

J is TRBJ2-3 and V is TRBV19, with 8 positions matching TRBD2. This CDR3 is built from 13 residues. The V segment lost 2 bases and the J segment 5 bases; nucleotides outside the gene matches: 0. Germline loops: CDR1 LNHDA, CDR2 SQIVND (reference sequence). This CDR3 reads CASSILAGDTQYF. CDR3 bases: TGTGCCAGTAGTATACTAGCGGGAGATACGCAGTATTTT.

CDR3 bases: TGTGCCAGCAGCCAAGATGGTGGAGGGTGGGGCTACACCTTC. As protein: CASSQDGGGWGYTF. The chain combines TRBV3-1 (or the pseudogene TRBV3-2) with TRBJ1-2; no clear D gene. Trimming took 0 bases from V and 8 from J, leaving 13 bases between them. CDR1 and CDR2 (germline): LGHDT, YNNKEL (reference sequence). The CDR3 runs 14 residues.

J is TRBJ1-1 and V is TRBV7-2, with D perhaps TRBD1 (5 bases). The CDR3 runs to 15 residues. The V and J ends lost 4 bases and 4 bases respectively, with 16 bases between them. In germline, CDR1 is SGHTA, CDR2 FQGNSA. CDR3 sequence reads: CASSSQAGYRTEAFF. The CDR3 coding sequence is TGTGCCAGCAGCTCACAGGCGGGGTATCGCACTGAAGCTTTCTTT.

This clone appeared a few times. CDR3 sequence (DNA): TGTGCCTGGATGGGGGACACACTCTACAATGAGCAGTTCTTC. This encodes CAWMGDTLYNEQFF. V gene TRBV30 combines with J gene TRBJ2-1; perhaps TRBD1 as D (6 bases). V lost 4 bases and J 3 bases, leaving 13 bases between the germline ends. Germline lookup yields CDR1 GTSNPN and CDR2 SVGIG (reference sequence). The CDR3 has 14 amino acids.

J is TRBJ2-3 and V is TRBV24-1; 12 bases agree with TRBD2. This CDR3 is 16 amino acids long. With V trimmed by 4 bases and J by 5 bases, 6 bases remained unmatched. Germline-derived CDR1 and CDR2 are KGHDR and SFDVKD. The CDR3 region is CATSERLAGVLDTQYF. In nucleotides, the CDR3 is TGTGCCACCAGTGAGAGACTAGCGGGAGTCTTAGATACGCAGTATTTT.

J is TRBJ1-2 and V is TRBV18, with TRBD1 identical over 10 bases. Unmatched junction bases numbered 8, after V lost 3 bases and J lost 7 bases. CDR1 and CDR2 from the germline V gene are KGHSH and LQKENI. This CDR3 region has 15 residues. The DNA for the CDR3 is TGTGCCAGCTCACCGGAGGGGGACAGGGGCTCTGGCTACACCTTC. It yields the protein CASSPEGDRGSGYTF.

This chain links TRBV7-9 with TRBJ2-5, with 10 positions matching TRBD2. The CDR3 contains 17 residues. Germline lookup yields CDR1 SEHNR and CDR2 FQNEAQ (reference sequence). Trimming cost V 3 bases and J 5 bases; bases outside gene matches: 12. CDR3 protein: CASSFGLAGAPLETQYF. For the CDR3, the DNA is TGTGCCAGCAGCTTTGGGCTAGCGGGGGCCCCATTGGAGACCCAGTACTTC. Drawing the rest from reference TRBV7-9 and TRBJ2-5, the complete variable domain is DTGVSQNPRHKITKRGQNVTFRCDPISEHNRLYWYRQTLGQGPEFLTYFQNEAQLEKSRLLSDRFSAERPKGSFSTLEIQRTEQGDSAMYLCASSFGLAGAPLETQYFGPGTRLLVL.

J is TRBJ2-7 and V is TRBV7-2, with D hard to call. CDR3 length: 13 amino acids. The V end was cut by 6 bases, the J end by 0 bases, with 9 bases between. Germline V gene data show CDR1 as SGHTA and CDR2 as FQGNSA. The CDR3: CASRNTHSYEQYF. The CDR3 DNA sequence: TGTGCCAGCAGAAACACACACTCCTACGAGCAGTACTTC.

A single count supports this clone. This sample includes further DNA sequences coding for the same CDR3. The chain has TRBV6-5 and TRBJ2-7; possibly TRBD1 for D (6 bases). The germline gives CDR1 MNHEY, CDR2 SVGAGI. The CDR3 runs 15 residues. Trimming left V 5 bases short and J 0 bases short, with 14 bases between. CDR3 bases: TGTGCCAGCAGTAAACAGGGTTCGGGCTCCTACGAGCAGTACTTC. This codes for CASSKQGSGSYEQYF.

The J gene is TRBJ2-1, the V gene TRBV11-2; TRBD1 agrees at 9 bases. J was trimmed by 6 bases and V by 0 bases; bases with no gene match: 3. The CDR3 has 15 amino acids. Looked up from germline, CDR1 is SGHAT and CDR2 is FQNNGV. CDR3 nucleotide sequence: TGTGCCAGCAGCTTAGATAGACAGGGGGGCAATGAGCAGTTCTTC. This translates into CASSLDRQGGNEQFF.

V is TRBV19 and J is TRBJ2-1, with D possibly matching TRBD2 (5 bases). From germline, CDR1 is LNHDA and CDR2 SQIVND (reference sequence). This CDR3 is 16 amino acids long. Trimming shortened V by 3 bases and J by 7 bases, and 19 bases separated the two germline ends. CDR3 sequence reads: CASSMSGSQAWNEQFF. For the CDR3, the DNA is TGTGCCAGTAGTATGAGCGGCTCCCAGGCTTGGAATGAGCAGTTCTTC.

The chain employs TRBV5-1 and TRBJ2-7, with unresolved D. Germline V lookup: CDR1 SGHRS, CDR2 YFSETQ. With 0 bases removed from V and 4 bases from J, the gap between germline ends came to 17 bases. This CDR3 is built from 16 residues. Here the CDR3 reads CASSLAMVAGRYEQYF. The DNA for the CDR3 is TGCGCCAGCAGCTTGGCCATGGTGGCAGGAAGATACGAGCAGTACTTC.

The genes are TRBV5-1 and TRBJ2-1; 10 nucleotides align to TRBD1. The length of the CDR3 is 16 residues. From germline, CDR1 is SGHRS and CDR2 YFSETQ. Trimming at V came to 1 base and at J to 3 bases, leaving 4 bases not matched to a gene. DNA of the CDR3: TGCGCCAGCAGCTTGCCTGGGACAGGGGTCTACAATGAGCAGTTCTTC. Its translation: CASSLPGTGVYNEQFF.

This sequence joins TRBV5-1 and TRBJ1-2, with 8 bases matching TRBD1. Germline-derived CDR1 and CDR2 are SGHRS and YFSETQ. This CDR3 contains 17 residues. Trimming cost V 3 bases and J 0 bases; bases outside gene matches: 10. The CDR3 nucleotides read TGCGCCAGCAGCTCTCGGACAGGGCGCGTTTCTAACTATGGCTACACCTTC. Translated, it gives CASSSRTGRVSNYGYTF.

J is TRBJ2-5 and V is TRBV28; no clear D gene. The V gene's germline CDR1 is MDHEN and CDR2 SYDVKM. With 5 bases removed from V and 2 bases from J, the gap between germline ends came to 9 bases. This CDR3 region has 13 residues. The CDR3 loop is CASSRALQETQYF. CDR3 bases: TGTGCCAGCAGTCGAGCCCTGCAAGAGACCCAGTACTTC.

V usage is TRBV6-4 and J usage is TRBJ1-1, with TRBD1 matching 7 bases. Germline trimming cut 0 bases from V and 1 base from J; bases unmatched to any gene: 2. Germline lookup yields CDR1 MRHNA and CDR2 SNTAGT. The CDR3 totals 15 residues. The DNA of the CDR3 is TGTGCCAGCAGTGACTCGTCAGGGGGGAACACTGAAGCTTTCTTT. The encoded protein is CASSDSSGGNTEAFF.

This sequence joins TRBV28 and TRBJ1-1; D ambiguous. Trimming removed 10 bases from V and 8 bases from J, with 14 bases in between. The CDR3 runs 11 residues. CDR1 and CDR2 (germline): MDHEN, SYDVKM. CDR3 region: CATEIVREAFF. The CDR3 DNA sequence: TGTGCCACCGAGATTGTTAGAGAAGCTTTCTTT.

This chain links TRBV2 with TRBJ1-3, with D possibly matching TRBD1 (6 bases). There are 14 residues in the CDR3. CDR1 and CDR2 from the germline V gene are SNHLY and FYNNEI. V was cut by 6 bases and J by 2 bases, with 11 bases left in between. In DNA, the CDR3 is TGTGCCAGCAGACCTGGGGGCGCTGGAAACACCATATATTTT. It codes for CASRPGGAGNTIYF.

The rearrangement links TRBV7-9 to TRBJ2-7; 11 positions match TRBD1. In germline, CDR1 is SEHNR, CDR2 FQNEAQ (reference sequence). V trimming: 4 bases; J trimming: 5 bases; junction bases outside the gene matches: 7. The CDR3 extends over 15 amino acids. The CDR3 DNA reads TGTGCCAGCAGCTCCGGACAGGGGGCGTATGACGAGCAGTACTTC. This translates into CASSSGQGAYDEQYF.